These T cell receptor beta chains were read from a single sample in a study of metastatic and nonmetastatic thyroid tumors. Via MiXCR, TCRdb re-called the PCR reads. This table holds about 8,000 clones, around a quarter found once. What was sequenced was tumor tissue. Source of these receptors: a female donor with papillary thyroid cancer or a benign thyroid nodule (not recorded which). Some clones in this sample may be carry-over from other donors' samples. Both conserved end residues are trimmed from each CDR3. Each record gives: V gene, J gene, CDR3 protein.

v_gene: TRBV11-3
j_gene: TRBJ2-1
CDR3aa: ASSSGFGDNEQF

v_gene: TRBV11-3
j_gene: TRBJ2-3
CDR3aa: ASSEVGTDTQY

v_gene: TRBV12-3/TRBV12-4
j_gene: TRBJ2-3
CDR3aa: ASSFRDPLAGATDTQY

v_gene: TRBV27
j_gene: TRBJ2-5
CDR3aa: ASSSTGLKTQY

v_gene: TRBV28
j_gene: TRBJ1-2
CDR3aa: ASGTGTNGYT

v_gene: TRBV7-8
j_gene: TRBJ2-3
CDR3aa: ASSPQGMRADTQY

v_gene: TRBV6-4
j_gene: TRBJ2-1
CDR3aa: ASSPLGTSGSDEQF

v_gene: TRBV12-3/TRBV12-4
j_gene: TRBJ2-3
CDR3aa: ASSLVGVSDTQY

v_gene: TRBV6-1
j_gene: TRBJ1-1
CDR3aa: AVEGWRALGSEAF

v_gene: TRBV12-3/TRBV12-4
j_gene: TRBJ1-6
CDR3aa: ASSLMGRSPLH

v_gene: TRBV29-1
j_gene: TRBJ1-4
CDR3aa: SARDGGEKLF

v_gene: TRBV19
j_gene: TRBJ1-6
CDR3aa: ASSSRIDSPLH

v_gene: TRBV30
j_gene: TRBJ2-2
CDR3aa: AWSVRLAQAGELF

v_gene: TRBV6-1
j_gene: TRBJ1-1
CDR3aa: ASREGWKTEAF

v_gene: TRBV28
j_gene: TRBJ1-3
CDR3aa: ASSLGRAMRNTIY

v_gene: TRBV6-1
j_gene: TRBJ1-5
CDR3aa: ASSGSNQPQH

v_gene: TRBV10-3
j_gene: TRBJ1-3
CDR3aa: AISAPEGRSGNTIY

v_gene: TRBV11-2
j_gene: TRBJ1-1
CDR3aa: ASSLEPGGWNTEAF

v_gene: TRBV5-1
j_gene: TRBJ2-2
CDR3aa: ASSFPGELF